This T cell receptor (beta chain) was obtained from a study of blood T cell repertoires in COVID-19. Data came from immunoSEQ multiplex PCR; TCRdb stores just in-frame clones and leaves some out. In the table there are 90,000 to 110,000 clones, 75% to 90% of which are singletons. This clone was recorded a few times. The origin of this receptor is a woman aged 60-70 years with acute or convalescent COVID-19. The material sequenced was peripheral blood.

The CDR3 DNA reads TGCGCCAGCAGCGACGGGACAATCCGAAATTCACCCCTCCACTTT. Its translation is CASSDGTIRNSPLHF. This chain links TRBV5-1 with TRBJ1-6; tentatively, D is TRBD1 (6 bases). Deletions cut 4 bases from V and 7 bases from J, with 15 bases between. The germline CDR1 and CDR2 sequences are SGHRS and YFSETQ. This CDR3 is built from 15 residues. Full variable domain (missing parts from reference TRBV5-1 and TRBJ1-6): KAGVTQTPRYLIKTRGQQVTLSCSPISGHRSVSWYQQTPGQGLQFLFEYFSETQRNKGNFPGRFSGRQFSNSRSEMNVSTLELGDSALYLCASSDGTIRNSPLHFGNGTRLTVT.